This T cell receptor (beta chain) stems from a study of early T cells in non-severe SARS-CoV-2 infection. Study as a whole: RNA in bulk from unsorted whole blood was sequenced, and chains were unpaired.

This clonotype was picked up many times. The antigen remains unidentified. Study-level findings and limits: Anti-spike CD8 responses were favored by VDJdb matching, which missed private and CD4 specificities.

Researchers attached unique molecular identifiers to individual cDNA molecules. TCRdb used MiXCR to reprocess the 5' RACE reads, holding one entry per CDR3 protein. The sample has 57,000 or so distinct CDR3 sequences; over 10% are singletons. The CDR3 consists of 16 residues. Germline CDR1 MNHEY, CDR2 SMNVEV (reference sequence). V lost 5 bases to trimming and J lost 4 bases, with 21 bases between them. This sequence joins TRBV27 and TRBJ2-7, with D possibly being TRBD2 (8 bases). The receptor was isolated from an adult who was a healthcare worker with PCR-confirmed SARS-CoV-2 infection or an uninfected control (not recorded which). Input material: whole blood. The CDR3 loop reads CASSGRGDSMRYEQYF. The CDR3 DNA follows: TGTGCCAGCAGTGGGCGGGGGGACAGCATGAGGTACGAGCAGTACTTC.